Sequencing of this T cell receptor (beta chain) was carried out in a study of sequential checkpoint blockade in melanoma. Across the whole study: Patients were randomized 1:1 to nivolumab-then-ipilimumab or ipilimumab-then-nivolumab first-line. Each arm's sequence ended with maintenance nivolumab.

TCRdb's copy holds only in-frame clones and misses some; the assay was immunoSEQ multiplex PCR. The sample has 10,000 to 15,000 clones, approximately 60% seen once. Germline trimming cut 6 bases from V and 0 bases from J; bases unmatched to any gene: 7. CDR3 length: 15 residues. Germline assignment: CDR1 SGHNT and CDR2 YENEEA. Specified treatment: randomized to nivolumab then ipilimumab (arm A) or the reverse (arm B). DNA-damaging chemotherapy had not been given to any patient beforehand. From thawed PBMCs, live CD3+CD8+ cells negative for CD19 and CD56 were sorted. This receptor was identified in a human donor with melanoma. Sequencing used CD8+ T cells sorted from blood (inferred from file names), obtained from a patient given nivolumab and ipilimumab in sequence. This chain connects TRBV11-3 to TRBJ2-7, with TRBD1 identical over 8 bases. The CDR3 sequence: CASSHRDRSSYEQYF. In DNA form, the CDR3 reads TGTGCCAGCAGTCACCGGGACAGGAGCTCCTACGAGCAGTACTTC.